This TCR beta chain derives from a study of cytomegalovirus exposure and HLA in healthy donors. The CDR3 length is 13 residues. V trimming: 6 bases; J trimming: 9 bases; junction bases outside the gene matches: 7. CDR1 MDHEN and CDR2 SYDVKM come from the germline V gene. While unrecorded immune exposures were likely, the donors were nominally healthy when sampled. The PCR was carried out with 60 Vbeta primers and 13 Jbeta primers. TCRdb keeps only in-frame clones here, not all; method: immunoSEQ multiplex PCR. In the table there are more than 140,000 clones, approximately 82% of which are singletons. The chain combines TRBV28 with TRBJ2-3, with 9 nucleotides matching TRBD1. The sequence derives from a woman aged 40 to 49 in good health and CMV-seronegative. The sequencing input was PBMCs. The DNA for the CDR3 is TGTGCCAGCAGGGGACAGGGCGCCGGAACGCAGTATTTT. Residues: CASRGQGAGTQYF.